Listed here is a single T cell receptor beta chain. Sequencing used immunoSEQ multiplex PCR; TCRdb keeps in-frame clones, though not all of them. This sample has 95,000 to 150,000 clones, with roughly 88% found just once. The CDR3 runs to 14 residues. Trimming stripped 0 bases from V and 3 bases from J, with 8 bases between. CDR1 MNHEY and CDR2 SVGAGI come from the germline V gene. This sample was taken from a study of T cell responses to AZD1222 COVID-19 vaccine. The clonotype comes from an adult in good health. The chain has TRBV6-5 and TRBJ1-2; D ambiguous. Material: peripheral blood, obtained on day 0 of MenACWY control vaccination. The CDR3 bases are TGTGCCAGCAGTTACTCTGAAGGAGACTATGGCTACACCTTC. This codes for CASSYSEGDYGYTF.